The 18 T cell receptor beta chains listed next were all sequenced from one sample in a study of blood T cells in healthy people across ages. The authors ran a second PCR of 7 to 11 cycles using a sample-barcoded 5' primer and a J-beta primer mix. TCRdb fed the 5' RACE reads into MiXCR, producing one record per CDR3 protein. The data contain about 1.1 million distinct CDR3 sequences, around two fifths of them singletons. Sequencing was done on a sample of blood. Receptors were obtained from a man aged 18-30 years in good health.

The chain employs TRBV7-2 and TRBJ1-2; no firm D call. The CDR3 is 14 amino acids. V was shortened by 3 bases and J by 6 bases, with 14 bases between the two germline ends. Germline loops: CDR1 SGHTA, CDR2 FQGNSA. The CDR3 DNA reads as TGTGCCAGCAGCTTGGCGACATCCGCGAATGGCTACACCTTC. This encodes CASSLATSANGYTF.

CDR3 DNA sequence: TGTGCCAGCAGCCAATGGGGGGTTGGCGCTGAAGCTTTCTTT. Its protein is CASSQWGVGAEAFF. This chain uses TRBV14 with TRBJ1-1; tentative D call: TRBD1 (5 bases). Trimming left V 2 bases short and J 6 bases short, with 13 bases between. This CDR3 has 14 residues. The V gene's germline CDR1 is SGHDN and CDR2 FVKESK.

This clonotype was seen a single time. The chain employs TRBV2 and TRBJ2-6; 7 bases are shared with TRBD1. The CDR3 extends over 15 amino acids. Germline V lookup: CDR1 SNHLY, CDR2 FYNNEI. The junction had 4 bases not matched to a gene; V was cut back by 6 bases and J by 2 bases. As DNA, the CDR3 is TGTGCCAGCAGGACAGGGAGTGCTGGGGCCAACGTCCTGACTTTC. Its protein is CASRTGSAGANVLTF.

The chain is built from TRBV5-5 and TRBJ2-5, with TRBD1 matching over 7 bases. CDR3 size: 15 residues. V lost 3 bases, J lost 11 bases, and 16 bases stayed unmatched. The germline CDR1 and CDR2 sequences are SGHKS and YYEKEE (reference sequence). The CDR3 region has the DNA TGTGCCAGCAGCTCAGGGACAGACAATTTTGATGAGCAGTACTTC. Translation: CASSSGTDNFDEQYF.

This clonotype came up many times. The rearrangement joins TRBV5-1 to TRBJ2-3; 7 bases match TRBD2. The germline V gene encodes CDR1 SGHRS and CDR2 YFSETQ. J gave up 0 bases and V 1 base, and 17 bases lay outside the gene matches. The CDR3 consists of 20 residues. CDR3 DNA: TGCGCCAGCAGCTTGAGGTTAGCGGGTCAAAGACTTCTTAGCACAGATACGCAGTATTTT. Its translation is CASSLRLAGQRLLSTDTQYF.

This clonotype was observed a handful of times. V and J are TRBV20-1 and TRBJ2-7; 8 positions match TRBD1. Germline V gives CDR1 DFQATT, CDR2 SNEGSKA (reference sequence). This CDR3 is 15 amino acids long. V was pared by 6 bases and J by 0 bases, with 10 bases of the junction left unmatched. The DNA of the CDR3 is TGCAGTGCCACGACAGGGGCGGGCTTCTCCTACGAGCAGTACTTC. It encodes CSATTGAGFSYEQYF.

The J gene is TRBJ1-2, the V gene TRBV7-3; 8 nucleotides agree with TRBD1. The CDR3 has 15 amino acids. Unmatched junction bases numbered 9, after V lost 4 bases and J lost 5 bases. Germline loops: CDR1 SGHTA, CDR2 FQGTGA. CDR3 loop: CASSYSPGQVYGYTF. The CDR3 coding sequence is TGTGCCAGCAGCTACAGTCCGGGACAGGTATATGGCTACACCTTC.

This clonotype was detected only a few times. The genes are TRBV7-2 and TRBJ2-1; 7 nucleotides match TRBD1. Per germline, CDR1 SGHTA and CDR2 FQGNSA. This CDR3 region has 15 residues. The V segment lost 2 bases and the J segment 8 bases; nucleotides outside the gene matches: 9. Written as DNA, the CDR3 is TGTGCCAGCAGCTTATCCCGGCAGGGGGTCGATGAGCAGTTCTTC. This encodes CASSLSRQGVDEQFF.

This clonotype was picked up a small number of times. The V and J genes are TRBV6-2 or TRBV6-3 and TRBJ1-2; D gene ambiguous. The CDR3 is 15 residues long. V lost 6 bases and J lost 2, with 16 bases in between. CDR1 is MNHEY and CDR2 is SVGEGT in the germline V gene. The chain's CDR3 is CASREWAGENYGYTF. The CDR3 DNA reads TGTGCCAGCAGGGAATGGGCAGGAGAGAACTATGGCTACACCTTC.

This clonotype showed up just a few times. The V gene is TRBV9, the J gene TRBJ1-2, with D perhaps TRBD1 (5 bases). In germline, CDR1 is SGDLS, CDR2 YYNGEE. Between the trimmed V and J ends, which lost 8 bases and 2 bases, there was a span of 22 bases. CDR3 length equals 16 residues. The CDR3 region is CASKGDPRGLNYGYTF. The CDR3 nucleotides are TGTGCCAGTAAGGGAGACCCTAGGGGCCTGAACTATGGCTACACCTTC.

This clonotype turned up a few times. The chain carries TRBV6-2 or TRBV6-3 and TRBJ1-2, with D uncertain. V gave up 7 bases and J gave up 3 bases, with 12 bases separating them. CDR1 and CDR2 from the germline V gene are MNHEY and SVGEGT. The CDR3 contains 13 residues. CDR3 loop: CASNVDSDYGYTF. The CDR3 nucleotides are TGTGCCAGCAACGTCGACTCGGACTATGGCTACACCTTC.

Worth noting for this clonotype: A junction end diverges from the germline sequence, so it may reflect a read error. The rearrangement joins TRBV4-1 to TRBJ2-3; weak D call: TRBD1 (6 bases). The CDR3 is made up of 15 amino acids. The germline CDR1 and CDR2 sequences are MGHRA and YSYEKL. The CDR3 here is CASSQEGARTATQYF. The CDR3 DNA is TGCGCCAGCAGCCAAGAGGGGGCGCGCACAGCTACGCAGTATTTT.

CDR3 loop: CASSSRAEQFF. The CDR3 DNA is TGTGCCAGCAGCTCACGGGCTGAGCAGTTCTTC. The rearrangement joins TRBV5-6 to TRBJ2-1; D not certain. Germline CDR1 reads SGHDT; CDR2 reads YYEEEE. The CDR3 spans 11 residues. V was cut by 3 bases and J by 9 bases, with 7 bases left in between.

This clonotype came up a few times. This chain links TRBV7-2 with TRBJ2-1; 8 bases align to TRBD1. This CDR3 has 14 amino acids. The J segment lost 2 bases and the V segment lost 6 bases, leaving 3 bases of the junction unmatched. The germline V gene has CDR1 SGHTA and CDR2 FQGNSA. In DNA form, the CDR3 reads TGTGCCAGCAGGCCGGGACAGGCCTACAATGAGCAGTTCTTC. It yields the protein CASRPGQAYNEQFF. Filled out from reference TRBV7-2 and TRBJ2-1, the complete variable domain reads GAGVSQSPSNKVTEKGKDVELRCDPISGHTALYWYRQSLGQGLEFLIYFQGNSAPDKSGLPSDRFSAERTGGSVSTLTIQRTQQEDSAVYLCASRPGQAYNEQFFGPGTRLTVL.

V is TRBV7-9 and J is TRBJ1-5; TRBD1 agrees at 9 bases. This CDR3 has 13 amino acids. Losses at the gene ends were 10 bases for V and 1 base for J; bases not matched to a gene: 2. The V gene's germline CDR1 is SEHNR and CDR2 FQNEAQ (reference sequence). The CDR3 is CAIGTGSNQPQHF. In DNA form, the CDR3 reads TGTGCCATTGGGACAGGGAGCAATCAGCCCCAGCATTTT.

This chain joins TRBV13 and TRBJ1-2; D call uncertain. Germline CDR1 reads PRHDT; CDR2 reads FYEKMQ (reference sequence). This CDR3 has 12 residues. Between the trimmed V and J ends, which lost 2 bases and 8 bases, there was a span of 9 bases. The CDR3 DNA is TGTGCCAGCAGCTTAACCCCCCGCGGCTACACCTTC. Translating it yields CASSLTPRGYTF.

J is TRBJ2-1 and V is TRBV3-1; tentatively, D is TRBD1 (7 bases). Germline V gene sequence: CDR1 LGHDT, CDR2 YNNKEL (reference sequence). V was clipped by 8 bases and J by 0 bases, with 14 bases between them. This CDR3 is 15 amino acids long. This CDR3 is CASQGDLSSYNEQFF. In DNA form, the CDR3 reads TGTGCCAGCCAGGGGGACTTGAGCTCCTACAATGAGCAGTTCTTC.

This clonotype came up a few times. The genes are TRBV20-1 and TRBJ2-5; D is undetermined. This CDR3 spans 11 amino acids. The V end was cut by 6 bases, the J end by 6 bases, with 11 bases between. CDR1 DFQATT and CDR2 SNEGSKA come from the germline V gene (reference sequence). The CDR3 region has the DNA TGCAGTGCCCCAGCCGGGCAGACCCAGTACTTC. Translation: CSAPAGQTQYF.